Below are 31 T cell receptor beta chains sequenced from a single sample in a study of cytomegalovirus exposure and HLA in healthy donors. Vbeta (60) and Jbeta (13) primers were used in the PCR. The assay was immunoSEQ multiplex PCR, and TCRdb's table has in-frame clones only and misses some. The sample totals around 140,000 clones. Source material: PBMCs. These receptors were collected from a male donor in good health and CMV-seronegative.

The rearrangement uses TRBV10-1 and TRBJ2-3; 9 positions agree with TRBD1. This CDR3 spans 13 amino acids. V lost 9 bases to trimming and J lost 4 bases; unmatched junction nucleotides: 5. The germline CDR1 and CDR2 sequences are WNHNN and SYGVQD (reference sequence). Written as DNA, the CDR3 is TGCGCCAGTGGACAGGGGCGGTCAGATACGCAGTATTTT. Amino acids: CASGQGRSDTQYF.

This CDR3 is CASSLGTSGHYEQYF. The CDR3 DNA reads as TGTGCCAGCAGCTTGGGGACTAGCGGACACTACGAGCAGTACTTC. The chain joins TRBV5-6 to TRBJ2-7; 10 bases are a match to TRBD2. Germline V lookup: CDR1 SGHDT, CDR2 YYEEEE. V lost 0 bases to trimming and J lost 3 bases; unmatched junction nucleotides: 3. The CDR3 length is 15 residues.

The chain joins TRBV19 to TRBJ2-3, with D maybe TRBD1 (6 bases). The CDR3 spans 12 residues. Germline CDR1 reads LNHDA; CDR2 reads SQIVND (reference sequence). The germline V and J ends were trimmed by 3 bases and 6 bases, with 7 bases remaining between them. The CDR3 DNA is TGTGCCAGTAGTATCAGGGGCGATACGCAGTATTTT. This encodes CASSIRGDTQYF.

The V and J genes are TRBV15 and TRBJ2-1; the D is unclear. Germline-derived CDR1 and CDR2 are LNHNV and YYDKDF (reference sequence). V was pared by 0 bases and J by 16 bases, with 16 bases between. The CDR3 covers 13 residues. The CDR3 protein is CATSRDPVEFHFF. The DNA for the CDR3 is TGTGCCACCAGCAGAGATCCGGTAGAATTTCACTTCTTC.

The chain links TRBV18 to TRBJ1-1; the D gene is possibly TRBD1 (6 bases). V lost 3 bases and J lost 6, with 23 bases in between. CDR3 length: 17 residues. Per the germline V gene, CDR1 is KGHSH and CDR2 is LQKENI. CDR3 residues: CASSPSTLRGTHSEAFF. CDR3 DNA: TGTGCCAGCTCACCCTCGACGCTTAGGGGGACGCACTCTGAAGCTTTCTTT.

V and J are TRBV6-1 and TRBJ1-5; 10 bases are shared with TRBD1. The CDR3 is made up of 14 amino acids. CDR1 and CDR2 (germline): MNHNS, SASEGT. J gave up 4 bases and V 5 bases, and 2 bases lay outside the gene matches. CDR3 loop: CASSTDRGNQPQHF. CDR3 in DNA: TGTGCCAGCAGTACGGACAGGGGGAATCAGCCCCAGCATTTT.

The V and J genes are TRBV19 and TRBJ2-3, with D perhaps TRBD1 or TRBD2 (9 bases each). Per the germline V gene, CDR1 is LNHDA and CDR2 is SQIVND (reference sequence). V lost 3 bases and J lost 3, with 34 bases in between. The CDR3 has 22 residues. The CDR3 region has the DNA TGTGCCAGTAGTATGTTCCGGACAGGGGCCGCGGGGGGGCCGATTCTGACAGATACGCAGTATTTT. Translated, it gives CASSMFRTGAAGGPILTDTQYF.

The J gene is TRBJ1-2, the V gene TRBV19, with no clear D. This CDR3 is 15 amino acids long. V dropped 5 bases and J dropped 6 bases, with 19 bases sitting between them. The germline gives CDR1 LNHDA, CDR2 SQIVND (reference sequence). The CDR3 DNA reads as TGTGCCAGTAGTCCCCCCGGAGGGTTGGCTAATGGCTACACCTTC. This sequence encodes CASSPPGGLANGYTF.

V is TRBV20-1 and J is TRBJ2-5; no clear D gene. Germline values: CDR1 DFQATT, CDR2 SNEGSKA (reference sequence). The germline V and J ends were trimmed by 8 bases and 5 bases, with 12 bases remaining between them. CDR3 length: 11 amino acids. The CDR3 loop reads CSTLLVETQYF. The CDR3 DNA is TGCAGTACTCTTTTGGTTGAGACCCAGTACTTC.

This chain links TRBV15 with TRBJ2-4, with D perhaps TRBD1 (6 bases). CDR3 size: 13 residues. Trimming removed 1 base at V and 15 bases at J, with 16 bases between. In germline, CDR1 is LNHNV, CDR2 YYDKDF (reference sequence). CDR3 coding DNA: TGTGCCACCAGCAGAGTACAGCAGGGGCCCGCGTACTTC. It translates to CATSRVQQGPAYF.

This CDR3 reads CASSPWGGETQYF. The CDR3 bases are TGTGCCAGCAGCCCCTGGGGAGGGGAGACCCAGTACTTC. The chain recombines TRBV7-2 with TRBJ2-5; 7 positions match TRBD2. Germline values: CDR1 SGHTA, CDR2 FQGNSA. Trimming removed 5 bases from V and 5 bases from J; junction bases left unmatched: 5. This CDR3 has 13 residues.

V and J are TRBV2 and TRBJ1-1; 10 bases line up with TRBD1. V dropped 4 bases and J dropped 2; count of bases not matched to a gene: 10. Looked up from germline, CDR1 is SNHLY and CDR2 is FYNNEI. The CDR3 sequence is 17 residues long. The CDR3 region is CASSVRLQTGGNTEAFF. The CDR3 DNA is TGTGCCAGCAGTGTACGCCTCCAGACAGGGGGCAACACTGAAGCTTTCTTT.

The chain is built from TRBV30 and TRBJ2-7; perhaps TRBD2 as D (6 bases). V was trimmed by 0 bases and J by 2 bases, leaving 14 bases between them. CDR3 length equals 15 residues. The germline V gene has CDR1 GTSNPN and CDR2 SVGIG (reference sequence). CDR3 in amino acids: CAWSVWEAVAYEQYF. The DNA for the CDR3 is TGTGCCTGGAGTGTATGGGAGGCAGTCGCCTACGAGCAGTACTTC.

The chain joins TRBV5-4 to TRBJ2-2; TRBD1 might be the D (6 bases). The CDR3 contains 17 residues. The V and J ends lost 4 bases and 0 bases respectively, with 16 bases between them. CDR1 and CDR2 (germline): SGHNT, YYREEE (reference sequence). CDR3 DNA sequence: TGTGCCAGCAGCGTCAGGTCCGCAGGGGCGAACACCGGGGAGCTGTTTTTT. This sequence encodes CASSVRSAGANTGELFF.

This sequence joins TRBV29-1 and TRBJ2-1, with TRBD2 identical over 11 bases. After removal of 3 bases from V and 8 bases from J, the junction contained 9 bases not matched to a gene. There are 15 residues in the CDR3. In germline, CDR1 is SQVTM, CDR2 ANQGSEA. The CDR3 sequence: CSVDERLAGLDEQFF. The CDR3 nucleotides are TGCAGCGTTGATGAAAGACTAGCGGGACTAGATGAGCAGTTCTTC.

The genes are TRBV29-1 and TRBJ2-1; D perhaps matches TRBD2 (5 bases). The germline V gene has CDR1 SQVTM and CDR2 ANQGSEA. V dropped 7 bases and J dropped 1 base, with 11 bases sitting between them. This CDR3 is built from 13 residues. CDR3 loop: CSGRTDSYNEQFF. CDR3 DNA: TGCAGCGGCCGGACTGATTCCTACAATGAGCAGTTCTTC.

This chain joins TRBV18 and TRBJ1-1; 10 bases agree with TRBD1. The CDR3 extends over 19 amino acids. Losses at the gene ends were 3 bases for V and 1 base for J; bases not matched to a gene: 14. The germline gives CDR1 KGHSH, CDR2 LQKENI. The CDR3 sequence: CASSPKIDRGRYSNTEAFF. DNA of the CDR3: TGTGCCAGCTCACCTAAAATTGACAGGGGGCGATATTCGAACACTGAAGCTTTCTTT.

The gene calls are TRBV5-1 and TRBJ1-1, with 9 nucleotides matching TRBD1. V was clipped by 7 bases and J by 4 bases; unmatched bases: 8. Per germline, CDR1 SGHRS and CDR2 YFSETQ. The CDR3 extends over 14 amino acids. This CDR3 is CASAAGQGVTEAFF. Here the CDR3 DNA reads TGCGCCAGCGCAGCGGGACAGGGCGTCACTGAAGCTTTCTTT.

This sequence joins TRBV6-6 and TRBJ1-6; 7 bases agree with TRBD1. The CDR3 consists of 15 residues. V gave up 0 bases and J gave up 9 bases; unmatched junction bases: 5. Germline CDR1 MNHNY, CDR2 SVGAGI (reference sequence). CDR3 DNA: TGTGCCAGCAGTTACTCAGAGACAGGGAGTTCACCCCTCCACTTT. It specifies CASSYSETGSSPLHF.

The V call is TRBV5-1, the J call TRBJ1-2; D may be TRBD1 (5 bases). This CDR3 has 15 amino acids. The germline V and J ends were trimmed by 0 bases and 5 bases, with 14 bases remaining between them. Germline CDR1 and CDR2: SGHRS and YFSETQ. The CDR3 DNA sequence: TGCGCCAGCAGCTTGGAGGGGATCAGATATTATGGCTACACCTTC. Encoded protein: CASSLEGIRYYGYTF.

The chain is built from TRBV30 and TRBJ1-6, with TRBD1 identical over 7 bases. V lost 0 bases to trimming and J lost 14 bases; unmatched junction nucleotides: 10. Germline loops: CDR1 GTSNPN, CDR2 SVGIG (reference sequence). The CDR3 totals 14 residues. The chain's CDR3 is CAWSVSAGGKTLHF. The CDR3 nucleotides read TGTGCCTGGAGTGTTTCTGCAGGGGGTAAAACCCTCCACTTT.

The chain carries TRBV5-4 and TRBJ2-7, with 7 bases fitting TRBD2. The length of the CDR3 is 13 residues. Germline CDR1 and CDR2: SGHNT and YYREEE (reference sequence). Losses at the gene ends were 4 bases for V and 6 bases for J; bases not matched to a gene: 7. This CDR3 is CASSPRPGGEQYF. CDR3 in DNA: TGTGCCAGCAGCCCCCGTCCGGGGGGCGAGCAGTACTTC.

This chain connects TRBV29-1 to TRBJ2-7; D is uncertain. The CDR3 contains 13 residues. Germline CDR1 reads SQVTM; CDR2 reads ANQGSEA. V was cut by 7 bases and J by 1 base, with 14 bases left in between. This CDR3 is CSASEAISYEQYF. In DNA form, the CDR3 reads TGCAGCGCCTCAGAGGCCATTTCCTACGAGCAGTACTTC.

This chain uses TRBV5-1 with TRBJ2-2, with 8 bases matching TRBD2. J was trimmed by 3 bases and V by 0 bases; bases with no gene match: 7. This CDR3 spans 17 amino acids. The germline V gene has CDR1 SGHRS and CDR2 YFSETQ. The CDR3 nucleotides are TGCGCCAGCAGCTTGGTCGGCCGGGAGGGTTACACCGGGGAGCTGTTTTTT. Amino acids: CASSLVGREGYTGELFF. Combining the CDR3 with reference TRBV5-1 and TRBJ2-2 gives the whole variable domain KAGVTQTPRYLIKTRGQQVTLSCSPISGHRSVSWYQQTPGQGLQFLFEYFSETQRNKGNFPGRFSGRQFSNSRSEMNVSTLELGDSALYLCASSLVGREGYTGELFFGEGSRLTVL.

The chain combines TRBV4-2 with TRBJ2-5, with 7 bases aligning to TRBD2. The V gene end was trimmed by 0 bases and the J gene end by 1 base; junction bases not matched to a gene: 17. Germline assignment: CDR1 LGHNA and CDR2 YNFKEQ. There are 20 residues in the CDR3. The CDR3: CASSQDLASGKTRSQETQYF. In DNA, the CDR3 is TGTGCCAGCAGCCAAGATCTCGCTAGCGGAAAAACCCGATCCCAAGAGACCCAGTACTTC.

The chain is built from TRBV14 and TRBJ1-2, with D perhaps matching TRBD1 (6 bases). Germline CDR1 and CDR2: SGHDN and FVKESK. The CDR3 loop spans 15 amino acids. Between the trimmed V and J ends, which lost 1 base and 8 bases, there was a span of 17 bases. CDR3 nucleotides: TGTGCCAGCAGCCAAGCTGAGACAGGTGTTGGCGGCTACACCTTC. It is translated as CASSQAETGVGGYTF.

The J gene is TRBJ2-2, the V gene TRBV29-1, with D tentatively TRBD1 (6 bases). The V gene's germline CDR1 is SQVTM and CDR2 ANQGSEA. CDR3 length: 13 amino acids. The V and J ends lost 7 bases and 1 base respectively, with 10 bases between them. The DNA of the CDR3 is TGCAGCGCCCAGACAGGGAACACCGGGGAGCTGTTTTTT. Its translation is CSAQTGNTGELFF.

The chain carries TRBV12-5 and TRBJ2-1, with D tentatively TRBD2 (5 bases). Looked up from germline, CDR1 is LGHNT and CDR2 is FRNRAP. V was clipped by 1 base and J by 9 bases, with 10 bases between them. This CDR3 is 13 amino acids long. Here the CDR3 DNA reads TGTGCTAGTGGTTTGGACACTAGTACTGAGCAGTTCTTC. Amino acids: CASGLDTSTEQFF.

This chain uses TRBV9 with TRBJ1-1; TRBD1 matches 9 bases. The CDR3 loop spans 14 amino acids. CDR1 and CDR2 (germline): SGDLS, YYNGEE. V lost 4 bases and J lost 4; bases outside the gene matches: 5. The DNA of the CDR3 is TGTGCCAGCAGCTTAGGACAGGGGACCACTGAAGCTTTCTTT. Protein product: CASSLGQGTTEAFF.

J is TRBJ2-7 and V is TRBV5-6, with D possibly being TRBD1 (6 bases). CDR1 is SGHDT and CDR2 is YYEEEE in the germline V gene. The CDR3 is made up of 14 amino acids. Trimming left V 3 bases short and J 3 bases short, with 13 bases between. CDR3 nucleotides: TGTGCCAGCAGCTCCGGACAGACGGGCTACGAGCAGTACTTC. Residues: CASSSGQTGYEQYF.

This chain joins TRBV27 and TRBJ2-1; TRBD1 matches at 9 bases. The CDR3 has 17 residues. Germline trimming cut 1 base from V and 3 bases from J; bases unmatched to any gene: 7. Germline CDR1 and CDR2: MNHEY and SMNVEV (reference sequence). Here the CDR3 reads CASSLWGGQGDYNEQFF. The CDR3, as DNA: TGTGCCAGCAGTTTATGGGGGGGACAGGGCGACTACAATGAGCAGTTCTTC.